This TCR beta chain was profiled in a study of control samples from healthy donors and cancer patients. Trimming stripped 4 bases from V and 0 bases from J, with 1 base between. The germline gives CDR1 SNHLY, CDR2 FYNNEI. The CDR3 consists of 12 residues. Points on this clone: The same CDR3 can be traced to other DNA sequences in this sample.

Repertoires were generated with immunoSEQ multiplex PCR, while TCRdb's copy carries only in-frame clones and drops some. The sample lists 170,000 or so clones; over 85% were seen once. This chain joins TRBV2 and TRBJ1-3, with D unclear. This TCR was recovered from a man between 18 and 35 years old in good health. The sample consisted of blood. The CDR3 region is CASSVSGNTIYF. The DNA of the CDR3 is TGTGCCAGCAGTGTCTCTGGAAACACCATATATTTT. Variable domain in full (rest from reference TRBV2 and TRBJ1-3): EPEVTQTPSHQVTQMGQEVILRCVPISNHLYFYWYRQILGQKVEFLVSFYNNEISEKSEIFDDQFSVERPDGSNFTLKIRSTKLEDSAMYFCASSVSGNTIYFGEGSWLTVV.